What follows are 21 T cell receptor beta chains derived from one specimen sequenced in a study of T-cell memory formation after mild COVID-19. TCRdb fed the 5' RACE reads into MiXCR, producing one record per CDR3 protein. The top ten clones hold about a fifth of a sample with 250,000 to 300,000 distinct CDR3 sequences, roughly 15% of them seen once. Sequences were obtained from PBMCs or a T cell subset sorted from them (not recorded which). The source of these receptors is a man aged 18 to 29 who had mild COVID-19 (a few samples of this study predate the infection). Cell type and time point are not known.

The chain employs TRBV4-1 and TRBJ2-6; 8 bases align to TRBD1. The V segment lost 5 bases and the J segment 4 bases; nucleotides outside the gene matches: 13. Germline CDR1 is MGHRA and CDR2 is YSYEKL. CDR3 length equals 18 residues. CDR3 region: CASSAPPGGALGANVLTF. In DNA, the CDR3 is TGCGCCAGCAGCGCCCCGCCAGGGGGCGCGTTGGGGGCCAACGTCCTGACTTTC.

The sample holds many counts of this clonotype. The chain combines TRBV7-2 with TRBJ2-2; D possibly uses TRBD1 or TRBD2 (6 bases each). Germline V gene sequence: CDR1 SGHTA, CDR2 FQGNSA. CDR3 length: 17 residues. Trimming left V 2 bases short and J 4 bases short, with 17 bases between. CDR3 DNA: TGTGCCAGCAGCTTATCCCCGGGGGCGATAACCACCGGGGAGCTGTTTTTT. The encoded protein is CASSLSPGAITTGELFF.

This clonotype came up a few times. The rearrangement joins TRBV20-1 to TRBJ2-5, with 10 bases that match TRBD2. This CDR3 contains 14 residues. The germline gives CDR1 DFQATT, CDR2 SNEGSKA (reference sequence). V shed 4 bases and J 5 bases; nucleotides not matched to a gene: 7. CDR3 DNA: TGCAGTGCTAAAGCGGGGGGGCCTTGGGAGACCCAGTACTTC. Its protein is CSAKAGGPWETQYF.

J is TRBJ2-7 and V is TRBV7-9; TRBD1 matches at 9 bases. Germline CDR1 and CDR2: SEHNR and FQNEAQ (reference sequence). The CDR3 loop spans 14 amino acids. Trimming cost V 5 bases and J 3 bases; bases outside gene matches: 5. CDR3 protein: CASSPRDRVYEQYV. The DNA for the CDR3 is TGTGCCAGCAGCCCCCGGGACAGGGTCTACGAGCAGTACGTC.

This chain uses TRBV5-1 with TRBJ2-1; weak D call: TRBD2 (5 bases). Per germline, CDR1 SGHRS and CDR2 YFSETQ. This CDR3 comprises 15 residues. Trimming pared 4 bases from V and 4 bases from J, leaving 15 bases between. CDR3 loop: CASSPAGGLYNEQFF. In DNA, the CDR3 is TGCGCCAGCAGCCCGGCGGGCGGATTGTACAATGAGCAGTTCTTC.

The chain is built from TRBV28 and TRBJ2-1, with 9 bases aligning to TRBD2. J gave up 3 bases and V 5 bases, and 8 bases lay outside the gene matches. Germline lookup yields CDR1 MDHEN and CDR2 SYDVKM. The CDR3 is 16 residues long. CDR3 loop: CASSPLAGGFYNEQFF. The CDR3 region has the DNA TGTGCCAGCAGTCCTCTGGCGGGGGGGTTCTACAATGAGCAGTTCTTC. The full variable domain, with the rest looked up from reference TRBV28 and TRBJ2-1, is DVKVTQSSRYLVKRTGEKVFLECVQDMDHENMFWYRQDPGLGLRLIYFSYDVKMKEKGDIPEGYSVSREKKERFSLILESASTNQTSMYLCASSPLAGGFYNEQFFGPGTRLTVL.

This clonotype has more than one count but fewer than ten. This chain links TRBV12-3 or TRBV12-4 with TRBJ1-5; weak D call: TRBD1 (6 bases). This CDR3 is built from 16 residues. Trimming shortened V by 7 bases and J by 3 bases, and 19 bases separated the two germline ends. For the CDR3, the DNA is TGTGCCAGCACAGGGTCAGTCGGGGGCCCCAATCAGCCCCAGCATTTT. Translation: CASTGSVGGPNQPQHF.

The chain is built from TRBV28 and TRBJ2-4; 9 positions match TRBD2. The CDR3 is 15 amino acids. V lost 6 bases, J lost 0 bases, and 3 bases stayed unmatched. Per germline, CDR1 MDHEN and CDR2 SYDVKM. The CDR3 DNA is TGTGCCAGCAGCCGAGCGGGGGGAGCCAAAAACATTCAGTACTTC. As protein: CASSRAGGAKNIQYF.

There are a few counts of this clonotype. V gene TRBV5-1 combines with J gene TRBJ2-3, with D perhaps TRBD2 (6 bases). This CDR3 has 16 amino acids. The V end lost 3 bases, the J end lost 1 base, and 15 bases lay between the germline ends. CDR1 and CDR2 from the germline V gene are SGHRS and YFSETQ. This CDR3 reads CASSWGESGGTDTQYF. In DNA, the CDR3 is TGCGCCAGCAGCTGGGGAGAATCGGGAGGCACAGATACGCAGTATTTT.

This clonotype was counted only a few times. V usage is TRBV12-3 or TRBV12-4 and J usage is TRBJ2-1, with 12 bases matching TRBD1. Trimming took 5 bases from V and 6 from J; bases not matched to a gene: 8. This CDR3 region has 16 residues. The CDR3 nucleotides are TGTGCCAGCAGTACGGGACAGGGGGCGCCGGCCAATGAGCAGTTCTTC. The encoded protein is CASSTGQGAPANEQFF.

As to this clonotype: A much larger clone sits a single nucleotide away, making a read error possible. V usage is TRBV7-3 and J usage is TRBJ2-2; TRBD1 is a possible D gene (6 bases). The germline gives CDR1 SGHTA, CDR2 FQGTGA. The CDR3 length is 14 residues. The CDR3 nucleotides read TGTGACAGCAGCTTTGGGGGCGACACCGGGGAGCTGTTTTTT. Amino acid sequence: CDSSFGGDTGELFF.

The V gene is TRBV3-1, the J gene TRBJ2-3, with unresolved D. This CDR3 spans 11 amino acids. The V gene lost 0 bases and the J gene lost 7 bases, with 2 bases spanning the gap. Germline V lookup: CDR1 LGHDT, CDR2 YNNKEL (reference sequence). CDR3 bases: TGTGCCAGCAGCCAAGATTATACGCAGTATTTT. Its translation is CASSQDYTQYF.

The CDR3 sequence is CASSPQAGGETQYF. CDR3 in DNA: TGTGCCAGCAGCCCCCAGGCGGGCGGCGAGACCCAGTACTTC. The genes are TRBV7-2 and TRBJ2-5; possibly TRBD2 for D (5 bases). From germline, CDR1 is SGHTA and CDR2 FQGNSA. V lost 5 bases and J lost 5, with 15 bases in between. CDR3 size: 14 residues.

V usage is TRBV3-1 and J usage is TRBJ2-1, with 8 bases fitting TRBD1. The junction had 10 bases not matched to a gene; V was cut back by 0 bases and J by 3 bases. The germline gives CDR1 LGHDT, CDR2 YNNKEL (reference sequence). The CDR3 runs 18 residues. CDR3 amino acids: CASSQEGQGRGNYNEQFF. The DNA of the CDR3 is TGTGCCAGCAGCCAAGAAGGACAGGGTAGGGGGAACTACAATGAGCAGTTCTTC.

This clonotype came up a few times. The CDR3 bases are TGCAGTGCTGCGTGGCTCCTCAACAATGAGCAGTTCTTC. Translated, it gives CSAAWLLNNEQFF. The chain joins TRBV20-1 to TRBJ2-1; D not certain. The germline V and J ends were trimmed by 5 bases and 5 bases, with 13 bases remaining between them. Germline V gene lookup returns CDR1 DFQATT and CDR2 SNEGSKA (reference sequence). This CDR3 comprises 13 residues.

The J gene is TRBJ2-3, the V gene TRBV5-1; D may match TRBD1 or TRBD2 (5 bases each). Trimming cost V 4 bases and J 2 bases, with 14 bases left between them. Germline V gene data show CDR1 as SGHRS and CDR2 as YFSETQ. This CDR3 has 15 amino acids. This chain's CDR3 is CASSPLLGDTDTQYF. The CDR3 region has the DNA TGCGCCAGCAGCCCCCTCTTGGGGGACACAGATACGCAGTATTTT.

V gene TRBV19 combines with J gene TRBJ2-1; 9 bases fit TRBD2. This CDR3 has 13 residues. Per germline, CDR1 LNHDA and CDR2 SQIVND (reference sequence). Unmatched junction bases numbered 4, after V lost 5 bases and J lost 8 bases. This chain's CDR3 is CASSSRGGHEQFF. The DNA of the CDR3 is TGTGCCAGTAGTTCGCGGGGGGGCCATGAGCAGTTCTTC.

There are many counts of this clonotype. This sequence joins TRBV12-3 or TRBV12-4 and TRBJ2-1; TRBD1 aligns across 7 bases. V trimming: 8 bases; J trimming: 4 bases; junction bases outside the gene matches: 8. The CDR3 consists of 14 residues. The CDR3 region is CASGPGQVYNEQFF. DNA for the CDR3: TGTGCCAGCGGCCCTGGACAGGTTTACAATGAGCAGTTCTTC.

The CDR3 spells CASSAQPGQTNTGELFF. CDR3 sequence (DNA): TGTGCCAGCAGCGCACAGCCGGGACAAACGAACACCGGGGAGCTGTTTTTT. The chain uses TRBV7-2 and TRBJ2-2; perhaps TRBD1 as D (6 bases). The V gene lost 5 bases and the J gene lost 0 bases, with 16 bases spanning the gap. The V gene's germline CDR1 is SGHTA and CDR2 FQGNSA. This CDR3 is built from 17 residues.

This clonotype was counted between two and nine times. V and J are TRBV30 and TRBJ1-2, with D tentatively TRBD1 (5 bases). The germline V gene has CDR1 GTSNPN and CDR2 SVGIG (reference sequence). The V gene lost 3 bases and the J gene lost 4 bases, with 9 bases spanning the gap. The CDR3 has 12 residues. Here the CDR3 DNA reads TGTGCCTGGAGGAAAGACAGCTATGGCTACACCTTC. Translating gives CAWRKDSYGYTF.

As DNA, the CDR3 is TGTGCCAGCAGCCCTATCCAGTGGGAGACCCAGTACTTC. Translated: CASSPIQWETQYF. This chain uses TRBV7-9 with TRBJ2-5; D unclear. CDR1 is SEHNR and CDR2 is FQNEAQ in the germline V gene (reference sequence). This CDR3 region has 13 residues. With 5 bases removed from V and 5 bases from J, the gap between germline ends came to 12 bases.